This T cell receptor (beta chain) was observed in a study of T cell responses to AZD1222 COVID-19 vaccine (dated by TCRdb to about 2021). For the wider study: TCR sequencing was performed for fewer than 250 trial participants, of whom about 200 were given two doses of AZD1222 and around 25 were given two doses of MenACWY control vaccine. Trial participants were enrolled into age subgroups of 18-55, 56-69 and 70-plus years, which contained about 150, 28 and 57 TCR-sequenced participants, respectively. The full study reports these points: In the small 56-69-year group, the increase in depth fell short of significance, most likely because of low power. Epitopes outside the regions mutated in the B.1.351 and B.1.1.7 variants were reportedly recognized by nearly half of the unique spike-specific TCRs. No day 14 peak-response samples were available, so repertoires were characterized only after the peak T cell response. The whole spike protein was spanned by vaccine-associated CD4 TCRs, and dominant responses were seen in regions 160-218 and 743-854. Most participants were white British and females outnumbered males, and the authors suggested that clonal diversity may have been underestimated. Conclusions about previously exposed vaccinees are limited, since just five to seven AZD1222 recipients were seropositive for SARS-CoV-2 at baseline. After two AZD1222 doses, both the breadth and the depth of spike-specific TCRs were significantly higher than at day 0 and than in MenACWY recipients.

The sample's time point label, decoded: about 28 days (+/-7) after the second vaccine dose. AZD1222 recipients given second doses at about 4 weeks or at about 12 weeks were pooled, since spike-specific TCR depth and breadth were not found to differ between the two schedules. Vaccinee samples came from UK trials COV001 and COV002, including a single-blind randomized controlled phase 2/3 trial of AZD1222 (ChAdOx1 nCoV-19) in healthy adults. For TCRbeta chain sequencing, PBMC samples from trial participants were taken at day 0 and at day 28 after the second dose. To note about this clone: The clone's antigen remains unknown. There are no base qualities to consult, and no much larger clone falls within one base.

The CDR3 regions of human TCRbeta chains were analyzed by immunosequencing. In the original analysis: TCRs in the repertoires were matched against a reference library of SARS-CoV-2-specific TCRs that had been generated with the MIRA antigen-specificity platform. Breadth meant the fraction of unique TCRs that were SARS-CoV-2-associated, whereas depth meant the fraction of total T cells that were SARS-CoV-2-associated. Using the MIRA data, each spike-specific TCR was mapped to the spike region that the TCR reacts to and placed in a CD4 or CD8 class. Log10-transformed breadth and depth values were compared by one-way ANOVA with Sidak's multiple comparisons tests. In its TCRdb copy, this immuneACCESS table keeps in-frame sequences only and misses some clones. Where compared with another copy, unresolved V genes explain less than half of these, and the others have no known cause. V, J and clone size derive from that table, while D and trimming were established from the DNA sequence. This sample is represented by about 180,000 clones; almost 90% of them were singletons. Of the sample, around 10% is held by the ten largest clones.

The sequences come from peripheral blood, collected 28 days after the second AZD1222 dose. The clonotype comes from an adult who received the AZD1222 COVID-19 vaccine.

CDR3 region: CASSLLGVVGNTIYF. In nucleotides, the sequence is TGTGCCAGCAGTTTATTAGGGGTAGTTGGAAACACCATATATTTT. The rearrangement joined TRBV28 to TRBJ1-3; matching of 5 bases hints at TRBD1 as the D gene. The CDR3 runs 15 residues from the cysteine to the phenylalanine. The read is trimmed to its CDR3 DNA, 45 bases read in frame from base 1. Trimming takes 1 base from V and 3 bases from J, and the germline ends sit 10 bases apart. Via the germline V gene, CDR1 is MDHEN and CDR2 SYDVKM.